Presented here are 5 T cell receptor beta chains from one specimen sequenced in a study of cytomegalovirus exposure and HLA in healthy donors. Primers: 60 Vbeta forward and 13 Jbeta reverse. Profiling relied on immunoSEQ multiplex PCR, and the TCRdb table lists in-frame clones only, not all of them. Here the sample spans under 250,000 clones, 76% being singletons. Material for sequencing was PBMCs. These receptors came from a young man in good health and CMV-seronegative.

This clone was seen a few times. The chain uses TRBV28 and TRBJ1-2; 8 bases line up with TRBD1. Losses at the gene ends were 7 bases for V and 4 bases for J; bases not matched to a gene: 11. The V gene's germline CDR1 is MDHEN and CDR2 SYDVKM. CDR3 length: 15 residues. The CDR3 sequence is CASNAATGGVYGYTF. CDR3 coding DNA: TGTGCCAGCAACGCAGCTACAGGGGGGGTCTATGGCTACACCTTC.

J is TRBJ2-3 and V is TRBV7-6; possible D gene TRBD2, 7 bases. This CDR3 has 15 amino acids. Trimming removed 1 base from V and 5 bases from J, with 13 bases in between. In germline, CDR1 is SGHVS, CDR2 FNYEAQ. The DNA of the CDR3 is TGTGCCAGCAGCTTAGGGGGGGGCCCCTTAGATACGCAGTATTTT. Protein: CASSLGGGPLDTQYF.

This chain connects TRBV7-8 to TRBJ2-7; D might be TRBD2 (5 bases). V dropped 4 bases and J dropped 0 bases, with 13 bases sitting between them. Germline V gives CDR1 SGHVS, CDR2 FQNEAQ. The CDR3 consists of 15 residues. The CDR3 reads CASSSDSSRSYEQYF. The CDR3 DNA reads TGTGCCAGCAGCTCGGACTCATCCCGCTCCTACGAGCAGTACTTC.

In DNA form, the CDR3 reads TGTGCTACCCGGCGGGGGTCTGGGGCCAACGTCCTGACTTTC. It is translated as CATRRGSGANVLTF. The genes are TRBV7-9 and TRBJ2-6, with TRBD2 matching over 7 bases. This CDR3 spans 14 amino acids. Germline V gene data show CDR1 as SEHNR and CDR2 as FQNEAQ (reference sequence).

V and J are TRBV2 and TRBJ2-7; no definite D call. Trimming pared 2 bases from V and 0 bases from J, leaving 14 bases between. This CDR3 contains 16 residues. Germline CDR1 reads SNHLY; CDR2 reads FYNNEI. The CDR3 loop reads CASSERTTRSSYEQYF. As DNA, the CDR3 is TGTGCCAGCAGTGAAAGAACTACACGCAGCTCCTACGAGCAGTACTTC.